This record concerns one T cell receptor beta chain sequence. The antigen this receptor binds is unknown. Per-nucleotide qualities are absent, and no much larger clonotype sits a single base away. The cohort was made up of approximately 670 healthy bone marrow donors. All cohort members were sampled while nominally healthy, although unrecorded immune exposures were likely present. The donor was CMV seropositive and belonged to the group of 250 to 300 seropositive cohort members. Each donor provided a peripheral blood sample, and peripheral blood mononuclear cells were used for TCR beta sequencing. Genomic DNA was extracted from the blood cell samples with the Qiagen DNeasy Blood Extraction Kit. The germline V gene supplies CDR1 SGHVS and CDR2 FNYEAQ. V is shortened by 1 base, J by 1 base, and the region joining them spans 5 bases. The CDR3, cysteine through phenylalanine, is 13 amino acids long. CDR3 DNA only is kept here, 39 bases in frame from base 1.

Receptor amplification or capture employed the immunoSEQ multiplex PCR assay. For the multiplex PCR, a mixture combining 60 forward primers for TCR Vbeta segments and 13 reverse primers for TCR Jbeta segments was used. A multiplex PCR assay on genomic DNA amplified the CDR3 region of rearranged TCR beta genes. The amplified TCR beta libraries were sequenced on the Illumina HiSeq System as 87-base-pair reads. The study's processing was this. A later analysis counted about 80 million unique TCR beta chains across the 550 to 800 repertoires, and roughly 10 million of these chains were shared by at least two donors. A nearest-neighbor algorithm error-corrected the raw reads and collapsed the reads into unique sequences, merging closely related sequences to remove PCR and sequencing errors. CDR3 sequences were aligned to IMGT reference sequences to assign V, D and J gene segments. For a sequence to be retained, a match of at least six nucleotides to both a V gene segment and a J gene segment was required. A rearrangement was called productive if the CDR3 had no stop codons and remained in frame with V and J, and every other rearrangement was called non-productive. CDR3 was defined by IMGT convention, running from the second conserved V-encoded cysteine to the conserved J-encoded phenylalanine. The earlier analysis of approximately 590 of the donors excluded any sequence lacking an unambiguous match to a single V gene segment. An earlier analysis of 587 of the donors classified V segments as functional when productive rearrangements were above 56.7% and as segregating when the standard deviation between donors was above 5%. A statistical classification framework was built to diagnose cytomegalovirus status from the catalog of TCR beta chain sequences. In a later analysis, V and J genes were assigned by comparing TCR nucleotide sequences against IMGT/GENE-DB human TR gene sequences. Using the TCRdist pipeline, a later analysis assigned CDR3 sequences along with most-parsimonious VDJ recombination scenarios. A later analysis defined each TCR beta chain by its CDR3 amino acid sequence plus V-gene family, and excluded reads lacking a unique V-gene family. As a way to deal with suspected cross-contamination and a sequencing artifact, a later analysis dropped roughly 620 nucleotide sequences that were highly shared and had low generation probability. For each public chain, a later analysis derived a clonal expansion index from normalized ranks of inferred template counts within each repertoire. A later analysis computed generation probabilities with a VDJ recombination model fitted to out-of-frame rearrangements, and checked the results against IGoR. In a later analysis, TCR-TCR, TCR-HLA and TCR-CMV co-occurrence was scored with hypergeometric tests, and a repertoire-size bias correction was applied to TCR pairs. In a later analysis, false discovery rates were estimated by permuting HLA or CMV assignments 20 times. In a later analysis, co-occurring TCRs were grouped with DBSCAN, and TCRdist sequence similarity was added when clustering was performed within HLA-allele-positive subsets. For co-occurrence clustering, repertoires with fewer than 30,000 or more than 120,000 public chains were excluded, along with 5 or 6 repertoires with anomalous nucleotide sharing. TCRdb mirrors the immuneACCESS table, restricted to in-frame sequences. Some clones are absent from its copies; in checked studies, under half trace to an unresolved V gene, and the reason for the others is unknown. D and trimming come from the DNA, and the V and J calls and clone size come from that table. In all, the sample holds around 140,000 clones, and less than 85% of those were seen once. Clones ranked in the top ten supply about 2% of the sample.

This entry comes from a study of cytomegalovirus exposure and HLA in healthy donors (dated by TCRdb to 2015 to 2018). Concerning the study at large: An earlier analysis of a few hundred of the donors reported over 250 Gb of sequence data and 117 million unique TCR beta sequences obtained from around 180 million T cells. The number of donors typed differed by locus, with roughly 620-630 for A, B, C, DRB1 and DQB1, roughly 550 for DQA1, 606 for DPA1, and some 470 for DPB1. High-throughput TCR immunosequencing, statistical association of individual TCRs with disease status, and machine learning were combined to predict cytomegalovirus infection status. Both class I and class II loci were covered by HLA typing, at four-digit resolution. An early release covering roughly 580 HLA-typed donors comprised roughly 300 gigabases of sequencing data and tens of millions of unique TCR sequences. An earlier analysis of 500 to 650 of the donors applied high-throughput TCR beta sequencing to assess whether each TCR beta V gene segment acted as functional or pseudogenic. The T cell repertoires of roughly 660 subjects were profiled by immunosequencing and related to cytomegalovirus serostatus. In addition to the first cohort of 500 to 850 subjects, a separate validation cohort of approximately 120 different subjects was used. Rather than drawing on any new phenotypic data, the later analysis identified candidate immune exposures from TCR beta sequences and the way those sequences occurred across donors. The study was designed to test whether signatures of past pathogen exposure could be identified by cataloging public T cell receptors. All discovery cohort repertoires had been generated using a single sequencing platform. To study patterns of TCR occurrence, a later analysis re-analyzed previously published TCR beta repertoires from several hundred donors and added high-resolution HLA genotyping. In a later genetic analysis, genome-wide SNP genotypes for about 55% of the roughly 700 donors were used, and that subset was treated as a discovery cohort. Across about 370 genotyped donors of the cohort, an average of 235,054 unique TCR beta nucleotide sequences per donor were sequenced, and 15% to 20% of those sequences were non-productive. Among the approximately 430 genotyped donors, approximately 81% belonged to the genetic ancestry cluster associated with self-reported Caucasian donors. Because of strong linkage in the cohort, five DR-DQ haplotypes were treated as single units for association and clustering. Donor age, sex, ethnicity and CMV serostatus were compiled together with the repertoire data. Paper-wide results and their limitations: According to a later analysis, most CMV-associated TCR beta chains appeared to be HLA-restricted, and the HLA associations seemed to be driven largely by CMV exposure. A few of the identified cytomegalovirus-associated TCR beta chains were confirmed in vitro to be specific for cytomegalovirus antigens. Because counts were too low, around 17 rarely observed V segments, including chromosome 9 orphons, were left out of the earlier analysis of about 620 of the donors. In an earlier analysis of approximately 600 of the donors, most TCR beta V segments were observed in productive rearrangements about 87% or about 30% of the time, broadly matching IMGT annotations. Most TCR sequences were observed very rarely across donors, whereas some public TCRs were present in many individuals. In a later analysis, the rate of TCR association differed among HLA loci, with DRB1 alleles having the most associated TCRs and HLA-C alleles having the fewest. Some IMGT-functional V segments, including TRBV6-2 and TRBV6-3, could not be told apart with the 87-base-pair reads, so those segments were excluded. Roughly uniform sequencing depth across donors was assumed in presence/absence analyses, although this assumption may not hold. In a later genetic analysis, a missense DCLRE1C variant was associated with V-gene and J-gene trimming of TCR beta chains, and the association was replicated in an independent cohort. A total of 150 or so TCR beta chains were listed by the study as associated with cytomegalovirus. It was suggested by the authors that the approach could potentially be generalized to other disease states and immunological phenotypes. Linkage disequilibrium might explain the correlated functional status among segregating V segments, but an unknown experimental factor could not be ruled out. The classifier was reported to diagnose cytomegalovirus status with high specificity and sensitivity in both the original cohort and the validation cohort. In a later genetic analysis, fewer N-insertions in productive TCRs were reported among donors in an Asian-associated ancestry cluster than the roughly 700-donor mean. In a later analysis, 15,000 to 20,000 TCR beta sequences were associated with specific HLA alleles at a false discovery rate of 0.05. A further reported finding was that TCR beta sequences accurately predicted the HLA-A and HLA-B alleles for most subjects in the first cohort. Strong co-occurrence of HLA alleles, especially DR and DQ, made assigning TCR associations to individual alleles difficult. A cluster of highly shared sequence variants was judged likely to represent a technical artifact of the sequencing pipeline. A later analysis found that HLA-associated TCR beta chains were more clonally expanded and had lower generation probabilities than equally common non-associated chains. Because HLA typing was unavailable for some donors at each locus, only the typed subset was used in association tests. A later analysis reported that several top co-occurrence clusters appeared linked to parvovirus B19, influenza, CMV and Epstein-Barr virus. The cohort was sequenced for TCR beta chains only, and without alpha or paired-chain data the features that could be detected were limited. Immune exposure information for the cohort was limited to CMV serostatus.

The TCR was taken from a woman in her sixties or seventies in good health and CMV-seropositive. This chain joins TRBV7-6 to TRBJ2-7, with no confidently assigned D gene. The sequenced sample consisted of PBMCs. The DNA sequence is TGTGCCAGCAGCTTAGAACAGTCCTACGAGCAGTACTTC. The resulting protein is CASSLEQSYEQYF. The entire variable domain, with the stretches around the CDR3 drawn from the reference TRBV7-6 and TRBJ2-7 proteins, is GAGVSQSPRYKVTKRGQDVALRCDPISGHVSLYWYRQALGQGPEFLTYFNYEAQQDKSGLPNDRFSAERPEGSISTLTIQRTEQRDSAMYRCASSLEQSYEQYFGPGTRLTVT.